The source of this TCR beta chain is a study of cytomegalovirus exposure and HLA in healthy donors. The CDR3 consists of 17 residues. With 0 bases removed from V and 5 bases from J, the gap between germline ends came to 19 bases. Per the germline V gene, CDR1 is SEHNR and CDR2 is FQNEAQ (reference sequence). PCR used 60 Vbeta primers and 13 Jbeta primers. The method was immunoSEQ multiplex PCR; TCRdb's version includes in-frame clones alone and lacks a portion of them. Its clone listing holds about 130,000 clones. The sequence came from a man aged 40-49 years in good health and CMV-seronegative. Material: PBMCs. The gene calls are TRBV7-9 and TRBJ1-1, with D unclear. CDR3 coding DNA: TGTGCCAGCAGCTTAGCCCTACAGTGGAGGGAGCGGACTGAAGCTTTCTTT. Amino acids: CASSLALQWRERTEAFF.